One and the same sample provided the 22 T cell receptor beta chains below, sequenced in a study of technical replicates of blood from a handful of donors. Clones were read by immunoSEQ multiplex PCR, and TCRdb kept only the in-frame ones, dropping some. The table records about 75,000 clones, 97% of them present only once. What was sequenced was T cells isolated from PBMCs. All receptors come from a human donor in good health.

The genes are TRBV5-1 and TRBJ2-5; weak D call: TRBD1 (5 bases). This CDR3 has 13 residues. The V gene lost 1 base and the J gene lost 3 bases, with 7 bases spanning the gap. Looked up from germline, CDR1 is SGHRS and CDR2 is YFSETQ. The CDR3 sequence: CASSLPGKETQYF. The CDR3 coding sequence is TGCGCCAGCAGCTTGCCAGGGAAAGAGACCCAGTACTTC.

V and J are TRBV7-9 and TRBJ2-7; tentatively, D is TRBD1 (6 bases). The CDR3 runs to 16 residues. V was trimmed by 1 base and J by 0 bases, leaving 13 bases between them. Germline values: CDR1 SEHNR, CDR2 FQNEAQ (reference sequence). CDR3 residues: CASSLEQGLLSYEQYF. The DNA of the CDR3 is TGTGCCAGCAGCTTAGAGCAGGGGCTACTCTCCTACGAGCAGTACTTC.

The chain is built from TRBV10-2 and TRBJ1-1; 9 bases are a match to TRBD1. This CDR3 region has 13 residues. The germline CDR1 and CDR2 sequences are WSHSY and SAAADI. V dropped 3 bases and J dropped 4; count of bases not matched to a gene: 0. The CDR3 is CASSEQGATEAFF. The CDR3 nucleotides read TGCGCCAGCAGTGAACAGGGGGCCACTGAAGCTTTCTTT.

The count of this clone is one. This chain links TRBV5-1 with TRBJ1-3; D is uncertain. Germline V CDR1 and CDR2: SGHRS, YFSETQ. The CDR3 has 13 amino acids. V was trimmed by 4 bases and J by 4 bases, leaving 9 bases between them. CDR3 sequence (DNA): TGCGCCAGCAGCGCCAGCGTGGGAAACACCATATATTTT. Protein sequence: CASSASVGNTIYF.

The V and J genes are TRBV6-5 and TRBJ1-2, with a weak D call TRBD1 (6 bases). This CDR3 region has 15 residues. V lost 0 bases, J lost 4 bases, and 12 bases lay in between. Germline V gene sequence: CDR1 MNHEY, CDR2 SVGAGI. The CDR3: CASSYSDRLAYGYTF. The CDR3 coding sequence is TGTGCCAGCAGTTACTCTGACAGGTTGGCCTATGGCTACACCTTC.

The chain is built from TRBV14 and TRBJ2-7, with no clear D. Between the trimmed V and J ends, which lost 4 bases and 4 bases, there was a span of 11 bases. This CDR3 has 13 residues. CDR1 and CDR2 (germline): SGHDN, FVKESK. CDR3 in amino acids: CASSPLGFYEQYF. The CDR3 DNA is TGTGCCAGCAGCCCCCTCGGTTTTTACGAGCAGTACTTC.

J is TRBJ1-1 and V is TRBV6-5; possible D gene TRBD1, 5 bases. V was cut by 3 bases and J by 6 bases, with 11 bases left in between. The CDR3 covers 13 residues. Germline CDR1 reads MNHEY; CDR2 reads SVGAGI. The CDR3 protein is CASSYWGDPEAFF. CDR3 in DNA: TGTGCCAGCAGTTATTGGGGGGACCCTGAAGCTTTCTTT.

The V gene is TRBV5-1, the J gene TRBJ2-7; D gene uncertain. The CDR3 is 14 residues long. Germline-derived CDR1 and CDR2 are SGHRS and YFSETQ. Trimming took 0 bases from V and 4 from J, leaving 11 bases between them. The CDR3 DNA follows: TGCGCCAGCAGCTTGGCCACGGCCGGGTACGAGCAGTACTTC. This gives the protein CASSLATAGYEQYF.

V and J are TRBV6-5 and TRBJ2-1; 10 bases are a match to TRBD1. Unmatched junction bases numbered 4, after V lost 4 bases and J lost 4 bases. This CDR3 has 15 residues. Per germline, CDR1 MNHEY and CDR2 SVGAGI. The CDR3 nucleotides read TGTGCCAGCAGTTCCGGACAGGGGGTGTACAATGAGCAGTTCTTC. Translating it yields CASSSGQGVYNEQFF.

The chain uses TRBV4-1 and TRBJ2-7, with D possibly TRBD1 on 6 matching bases. Germline CDR1 and CDR2: MGHRA and YSYEKL. The CDR3 runs 15 residues. Trimming removed 1 base at V and 7 bases at J, with 17 bases between. The CDR3 here is CASSQVFPQGGEQYF. CDR3 nucleotides: TGCGCCAGCAGCCAAGTCTTTCCACAGGGTGGTGAGCAGTACTTC.

This chain links TRBV5-1 with TRBJ1-5; D perhaps matches TRBD1 (5 bases). Germline V gene sequence: CDR1 SGHRS, CDR2 YFSETQ. The CDR3 totals 17 residues. Trimming pared 6 bases from V and 0 bases from J, leaving 19 bases between. CDR3 amino acids: CASTVQVIHYSNQPQHF. CDR3 in DNA: TGCGCCAGCACCGTACAGGTAATACACTATAGCAATCAGCCCCAGCATTTT.

The rearrangement uses TRBV28 and TRBJ2-1; TRBD2 matches at 11 bases. V lost 2 bases to trimming and J lost 3 bases; unmatched junction nucleotides: 6. The CDR3 runs 17 residues. Germline CDR1 and CDR2: MDHEN and SYDVKM. CDR3 bases: TGTGCCAGCAGTTTACGTAGACTAGCGGGGTTCTACAATGAGCAGTTCTTC. Translated, it gives CASSLRRLAGFYNEQFF.

V gene TRBV10-3 combines with J gene TRBJ2-2; maybe TRBD1 (6 bases). CDR1 is ENHRY, CDR2 SYGVKD, per germline. V shed 11 bases and J shed 3 bases, with 16 bases lying between them. This CDR3 region has 14 residues. The CDR3 sequence: CAAGQYEDTGELFF. The DNA of the CDR3 is TGTGCCGCTGGACAGTATGAGGACACCGGGGAGCTGTTTTTT.

The chain joins TRBV27 to TRBJ2-1; weak D call: TRBD2 (5 bases). Trimming took off 10 bases at V and 8 bases at J, with 21 bases between the two ends. Germline CDR1 reads MNHEY; CDR2 reads SMNVEV (reference sequence). This CDR3 is 14 amino acids long. The CDR3 DNA reads as TGTGCCACTGGACTCGCCCTGAGTATGCATGAGCAGTTCTTC. This encodes CATGLALSMHEQFF.

The genes are TRBV15 and TRBJ2-3; a possible D gene is TRBD2 (7 bases). V was shortened by 2 bases and J by 4 bases, with 16 bases between the two germline ends. Germline lookup yields CDR1 LNHNV and CDR2 YYDKDF (reference sequence). This CDR3 spans 16 amino acids. The CDR3 here is CATSRWGGEAADTQYF. The CDR3 nucleotides are TGTGCCACCAGCAGATGGGGGGGCGAAGCTGCAGATACGCAGTATTTT.

The chain couples TRBV11-2 to TRBJ1-1, with D possibly matching TRBD1 (5 bases). The CDR3 spans 13 residues. Trimming took off 5 bases at V and 1 base at J, with 8 bases between the two ends. The germline V gene has CDR1 SGHAT and CDR2 FQNNGV. CDR3 residues: CASSQGSNTEAFF. CDR3 in DNA: TGTGCCAGCAGCCAGGGATCGAACACTGAAGCTTTCTTT.

The gene calls are TRBV6-1 and TRBJ1-5; no firm D call. Trimming stripped 1 base from V and 5 bases from J, with 12 bases between. CDR3 length: 15 residues. The germline V gene has CDR1 MNHNS and CDR2 SASEGT. The CDR3 region has the DNA TGTGCCAGCAGTGAAGTAGGCCGAGGGTATCAGCCCCAGCATTTT. It specifies CASSEVGRGYQPQHF.

The chain has TRBV30 and TRBJ2-1, with D hard to call. From germline, CDR1 is GTSNPN and CDR2 SVGIG (reference sequence). V was clipped by 2 bases and J by 6 bases, with 8 bases between them. The CDR3 totals 12 residues. CDR3 in DNA: TGTGCCTGGAGTAGTACCGGCAATGAGCAGTTCTTC. Its translation: CAWSSTGNEQFF.

The chain is built from TRBV27 and TRBJ2-3; 9 nucleotides agree with TRBD2. Germline-derived CDR1 and CDR2 are MNHEY and SMNVEV (reference sequence). This CDR3 comprises 15 residues. V lost 0 bases to trimming and J lost 9 bases; unmatched junction nucleotides: 7. The CDR3 here is CASSLSAGGILTQYF. The CDR3 nucleotides read TGTGCCAGCAGTTTATCGGCGGGGGGGATTTTAACGCAGTATTTT.

This clone has a single count. The chain uses TRBV2 and TRBJ1-5; 7 nucleotides match TRBD1. V shed 3 bases, J shed 2 bases, and the junction held 7 bases outside the gene matches. The CDR3 is 16 amino acids. Germline lookup yields CDR1 SNHLY and CDR2 FYNNEI. The CDR3 sequence: CASSERGGEGNQPQHF. The CDR3, as DNA: TGTGCCAGCAGTGAGCGAGGGGGCGAAGGCAATCAGCCCCAGCATTTT.

The rearrangement uses TRBV7-2 and TRBJ2-1; the D is unclear. The CDR3 consists of 17 residues. V gave up 4 bases and J gave up 3 bases, with 19 bases separating them. Germline V lookup: CDR1 SGHTA, CDR2 FQGNSA. CDR3 coding DNA: TGTGCCAGCAGCTCTGACTTGGCCAGCGCCTACTACAATGAGCAGTTCTTC. Amino acids: CASSSDLASAYYNEQFF.

This sequence joins TRBV7-9 and TRBJ2-1; 12 bases are shared with TRBD2. This CDR3 is built from 15 residues. Germline lookup yields CDR1 SEHNR and CDR2 FQNEAQ (reference sequence). V was clipped by 5 bases and J by 12 bases; unmatched bases: 11. CDR3 coding DNA: TGTGCCAGCAGCATCGGGACTAGCGGGCTAATGCGGCAGTTCTTC. This encodes CASSIGTSGLMRQFF. The full variable domain, in which reference TRBV7-9 and TRBJ2-1 provide the parts outside the CDR3, is DTGVSQNPRHKITKRGQNVTFRCDPISEHNRLYWYRQTLGQGPEFLTYFQNEAQLEKSRLLSDRFSAERPKGSFSTLEIQRTEQGDSAMYLCASSIGTSGLMRQFFGPGTRLTVL.